This T cell receptor (beta chain) was sequenced in a study of control samples from healthy donors and cancer patients. The method was immunoSEQ multiplex PCR; TCRdb's version includes in-frame clones alone and lacks a portion of them. The repertoire holds 160,000 or so clones, with roughly 94% as singletons. This CDR3 has 14 amino acids. Germline assignment: CDR1 SNHLY and CDR2 FYNNEI. After removal of 8 bases from V and 5 bases from J, the junction contained 12 bases not matched to a gene. Material for sequencing was PBMCs. This receptor was identified in a man aged 55-75 years with colorectal cancer. The chain links TRBV2 to TRBJ2-7; the match to TRBD2 covers 7 bases. CDR3 region: CASGLGGNLDEQYF. CDR3 bases: TGTGCCAGCGGACTAGGCGGGAACCTCGACGAGCAGTACTTC. Full variable domain (outside the CDR3, taken from reference TRBV2 and TRBJ2-7): EPEVTQTPSHQVTQMGQEVILRCVPISNHLYFYWYRQILGQKVEFLVSFYNNEISEKSEIFDDQFSVERPDGSNFTLKIRSTKLEDSAMYFCASGLGGNLDEQYFGPGTRLTVT.